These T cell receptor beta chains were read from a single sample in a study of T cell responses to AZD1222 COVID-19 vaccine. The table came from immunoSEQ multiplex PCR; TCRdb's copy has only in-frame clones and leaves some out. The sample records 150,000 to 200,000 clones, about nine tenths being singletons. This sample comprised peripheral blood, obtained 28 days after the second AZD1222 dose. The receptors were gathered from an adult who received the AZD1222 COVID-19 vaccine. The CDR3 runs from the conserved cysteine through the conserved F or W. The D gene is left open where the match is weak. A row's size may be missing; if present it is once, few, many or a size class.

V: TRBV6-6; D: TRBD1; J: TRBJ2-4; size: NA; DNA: TGTGCCAGCAGCCAGGGGGAAAGTGGTCCCAAAAACATTCAGTACTTC; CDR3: CASSQGESGPKNIQYF
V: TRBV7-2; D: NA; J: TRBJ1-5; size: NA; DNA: TGTGCCAGCAGCTTAGATCCGGGGTGGCAGCCCCAGCATTTT; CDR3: CASSLDPGWQPQHF
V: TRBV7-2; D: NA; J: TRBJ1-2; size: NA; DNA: TGTGCCAGCAGCCCGACAGGCCGCTATGGCTACACCTTC; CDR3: CASSPTGRYGYTF
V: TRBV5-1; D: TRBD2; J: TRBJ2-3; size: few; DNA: TGCGCCAGCAGCTTGGGACTAGCGGGGGGCACAGATACGCAGTATTTT; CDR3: CASSLGLAGGTDTQYF
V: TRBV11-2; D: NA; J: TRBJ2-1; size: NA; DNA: TGTGCCAGCAGCTTAGACATAGTGCAGTTCTTC; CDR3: CASSLDIVQFF
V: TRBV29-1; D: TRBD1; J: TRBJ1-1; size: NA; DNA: TGCAGCGTTGAAGATGGGAGGGGGCCGGACACTGAAGCTTTCTTT; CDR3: CSVEDGRGPDTEAFF
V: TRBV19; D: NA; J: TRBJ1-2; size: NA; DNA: TGTGCCAGTAGTATGGCAAGGAGATCTAGCGGCTACACCTTC; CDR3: CASSMARRSSGYTF
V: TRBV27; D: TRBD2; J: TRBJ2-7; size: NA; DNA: TGTGCCACCCGACCGGGACTAGCGGGGGGGCGGTACTACGAGCAGTACTTC; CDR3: CATRPGLAGGRYYEQYF
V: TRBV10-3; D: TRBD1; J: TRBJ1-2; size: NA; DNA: TGTGCCAGCCTAGGGGGCTCTAACTATGGCTACACCTTC; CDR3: CASLGGSNYGYTF
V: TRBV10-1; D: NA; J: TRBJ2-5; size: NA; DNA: TGCGCCAGCAGTGAACGGGCTAGCAGCAAAGGGGAGACCCAGTACTTC; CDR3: CASSERASSKGETQYF
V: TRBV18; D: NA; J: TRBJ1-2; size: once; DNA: TGTGCCAGCTCACCCCCGAAAGGATCTGCAGGGTATGGCTACACCTTC; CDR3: CASSPPKGSAGYGYTF
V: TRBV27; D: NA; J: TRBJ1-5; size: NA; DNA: TGTGCCAGCAGTCCGGTCGACAGAAATAGCAATCAGCCCCAGCATTTT; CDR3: CASSPVDRNSNQPQHF
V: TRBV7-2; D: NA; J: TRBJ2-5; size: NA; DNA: TGTGCCAGCAGCTTACACCTTCTCGCGGCGAGGGAGACCCAGTACTTC; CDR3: CASSLHLLAARETQYF
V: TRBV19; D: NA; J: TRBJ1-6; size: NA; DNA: TGTGCCAGTAACGGGGACACCAATAATTCACCCCTCCACTTT; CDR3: CASNGDTNNSPLHF
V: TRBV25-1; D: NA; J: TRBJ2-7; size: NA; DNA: TGTGCCAGCAGCAAAAACTACGAGCAGTACTTC; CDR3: CASSKNYEQYF
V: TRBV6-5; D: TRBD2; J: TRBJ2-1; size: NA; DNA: TGTGCCAGCAGTTACCGGACTAGCGGGAGGAATGAGCAGTTCTTC; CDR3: CASSYRTSGRNEQFF
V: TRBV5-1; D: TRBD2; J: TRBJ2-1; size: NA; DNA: TGCGCCAGCAGCTTGAGCGCTGGACTAGGCACCAATGAGCAGTTCTTC; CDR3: CASSLSAGLGTNEQFF
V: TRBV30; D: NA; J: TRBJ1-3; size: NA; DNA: TGTGCCTGGACTTCGAAGACGACTGGAAACACCATATATTTT; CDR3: CAWTSKTTGNTIYF
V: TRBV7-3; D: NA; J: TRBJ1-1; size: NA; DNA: TGTGCCAGCAGCTTAAGCATTATGAACACTGAAGCTTTCTTT; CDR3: CASSLSIMNTEAFF
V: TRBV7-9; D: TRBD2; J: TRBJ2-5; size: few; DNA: TGTGCCAGCAGCTTATCGGCGGGAGGTTTAGAGACCCAGTACTTC; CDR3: CASSLSAGGLETQYF
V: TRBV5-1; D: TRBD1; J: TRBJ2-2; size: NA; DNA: TGCGCCAGCAGCTTACGGACAGGGTCGGTAGACACCGGGGAGCTGTTTTTT; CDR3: CASSLRTGSVDTGELFF
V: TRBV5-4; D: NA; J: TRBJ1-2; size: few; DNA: TGTGCCAGCAGCTTGTACGGGGTTGGCTATGGCTACACCTTC; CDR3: CASSLYGVGYGYTF
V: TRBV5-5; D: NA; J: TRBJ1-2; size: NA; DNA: TGTGCCAGCAGCTTGCAGAGGGCTAACTATGGCTACACCTTC; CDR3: CASSLQRANYGYTF
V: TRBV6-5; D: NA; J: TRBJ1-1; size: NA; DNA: TGTGCCATAAGGGTTGGTACGGCTAACACTGAAGCTTTCTTT; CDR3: CAIRVGTANTEAFF
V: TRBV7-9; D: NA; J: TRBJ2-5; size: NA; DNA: TGTGCCAGCAGCTTAGGTGGAGGGCAAGAGACCCAGTACTTC; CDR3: CASSLGGGQETQYF
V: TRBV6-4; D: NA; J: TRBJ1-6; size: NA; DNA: TGTGCCAGCAGTGACTCGAGTTATAATTCACCCCTCCACTTT; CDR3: CASSDSSYNSPLHF
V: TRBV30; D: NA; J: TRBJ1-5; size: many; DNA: TGTGCCTGGAGTCACGGTGTTGCTCAGCCCCAGCATTTT; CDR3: CAWSHGVAQPQHF
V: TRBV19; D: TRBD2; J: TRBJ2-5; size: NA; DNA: TGTGCCACAAGTAACTCCCTAGCGGGGGGAGAGACCCAGTACTTC; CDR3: CATSNSLAGGETQYF
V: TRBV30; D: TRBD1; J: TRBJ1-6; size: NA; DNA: TGTGCCTGGGGACAGGGAAGCTATTCACCCCTCCACTTT; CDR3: CAWGQGSYSPLHF
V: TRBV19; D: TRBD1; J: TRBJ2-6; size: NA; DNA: TGTGCCAGTAGCTCAGGGGGCTATGGGGCCAACGTCCTGACTTTC; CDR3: CASSSGGYGANVLTF
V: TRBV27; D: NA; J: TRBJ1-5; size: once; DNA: TGTGCCAGCAGTTCCCGCCAGGGCCTTAATCAGCCCCAGCATTTT; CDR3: CASSSRQGLNQPQHF
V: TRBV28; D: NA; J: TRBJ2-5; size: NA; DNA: TGTGCCAGCAGTTTAAGGTCAGGGAGCTGGTTAGAGACCCAGTACTTC; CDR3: CASSLRSGSWLETQYF
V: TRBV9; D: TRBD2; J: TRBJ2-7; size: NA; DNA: TGTGCCAGCAGCCCTACTAGCGGGGTTACCTACGAGCAGTACTTC; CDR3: CASSPTSGVTYEQYF
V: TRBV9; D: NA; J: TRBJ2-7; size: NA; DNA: TGTGCCAGCAGCGTAGGCTCAGGGTCCCCCTCCTACGAGCAGTACTTC; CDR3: CASSVGSGSPSYEQYF
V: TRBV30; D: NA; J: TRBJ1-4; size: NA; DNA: TGTGCCTGGACAGGGAGTTATAATGAAAAACTGTTTTTT; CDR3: CAWTGSYNEKLFF
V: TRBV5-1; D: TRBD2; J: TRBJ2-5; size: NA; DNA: TGCGCCAGCAGCCCGGGACTAGCGGGAGCATCAGAGACCCAGTACTTC; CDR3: CASSPGLAGASETQYF
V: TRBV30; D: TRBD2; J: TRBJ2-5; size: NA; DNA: TGTGCCTGGAGTGTGACTAGCGGGGGGTGGGAGACCCAGTACTTC; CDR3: CAWSVTSGGWETQYF
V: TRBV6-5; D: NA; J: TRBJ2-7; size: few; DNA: TGTGCCAGCAGTTACTCGGAAGCCAGGGGCTCCTACGAGCAGTACTTC; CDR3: CASSYSEARGSYEQYF
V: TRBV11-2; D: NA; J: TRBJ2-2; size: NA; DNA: TGTGCCAGCAGCTGGGGAGCGAACACCGGGGAGCTGTTTTTT; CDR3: CASSWGANTGELFF
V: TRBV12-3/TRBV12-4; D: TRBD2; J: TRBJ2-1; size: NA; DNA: TGTGCCAGCAGTCCCACTAGCGGGAGGGTGCAGTTCTTC; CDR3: CASSPTSGRVQFF
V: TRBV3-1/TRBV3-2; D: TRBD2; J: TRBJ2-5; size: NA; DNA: TGTGCCAGCAGCCAGTATACGGGGGGAGAGACCCAGTACTTC; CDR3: CASSQYTGGETQYF
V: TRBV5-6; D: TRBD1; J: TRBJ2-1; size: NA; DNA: TGTGCCAGCAGCACTACAGGGGGCGAGTACAATGAGCAGTTCTTC; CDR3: CASSTTGGEYNEQFF
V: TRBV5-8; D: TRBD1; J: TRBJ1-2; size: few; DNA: TGTGCCAGCAGCTTGGAAGCCAGGGGGCACTATGGCTACACCTTC; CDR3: CASSLEARGHYGYTF
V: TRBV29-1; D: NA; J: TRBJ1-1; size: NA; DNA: TGCAGCAGCCCCGGGACGGGTACTGAAGCTTTCTTT; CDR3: CSSPGTGTEAFF
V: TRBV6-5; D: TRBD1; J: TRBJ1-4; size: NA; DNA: TGTGCCAGCAGTAAGATACAGGGGGGAAATGAAAAACTGTTTTTT; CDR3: CASSKIQGGNEKLFF
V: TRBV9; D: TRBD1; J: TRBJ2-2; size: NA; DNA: TGTGCCAGCAGAGGGGGCCCCAATGCCGGGGAGCTGTTTTTT; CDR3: CASRGGPNAGELFF
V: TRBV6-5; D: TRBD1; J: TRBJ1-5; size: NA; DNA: TGTGCCAGCAGAGGACAGGGGGCGGGTGGTCAGCCCCAGCATTTT; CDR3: CASRGQGAGGQPQHF
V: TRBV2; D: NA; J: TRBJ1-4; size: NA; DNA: TGTGCCAGCAGTGAACGGCCAGTTTCGAATGAAAAACTGTTTTTT; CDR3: CASSERPVSNEKLFF
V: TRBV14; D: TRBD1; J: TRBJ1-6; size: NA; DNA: TGTGCCAGCAGCCCCCGGGACAGGGTATTCCCACCCCTCCACTTT; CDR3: CASSPRDRVFPPLHF
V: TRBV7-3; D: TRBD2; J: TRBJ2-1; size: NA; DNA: TGTGCCAGCAGCTTACCCCTCTCTAGCGGGAATTACAATGAGCAGTTCTTC; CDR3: CASSLPLSSGNYNEQFF
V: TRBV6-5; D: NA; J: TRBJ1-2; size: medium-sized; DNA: TGTGCCAGCAGTTCTGGTGGTGATGGCTACACCTTC; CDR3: CASSSGGDGYTF
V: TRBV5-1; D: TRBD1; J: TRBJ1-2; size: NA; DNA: TGCGCCAGCAGCTCCACAGGGGACTATGGCTACACCTTC; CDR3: CASSSTGDYGYTF
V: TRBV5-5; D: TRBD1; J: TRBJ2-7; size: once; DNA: TGTGCCAGCAGCTCGACATCTGGACAGGGGTTTCGGGAGCAGTACTTC; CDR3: CASSSTSGQGFREQYF
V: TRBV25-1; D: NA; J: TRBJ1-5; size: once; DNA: TGTGCCAGCAGAGGGAACGGGGATAATCAGCCCCAGCATTTT; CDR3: CASRGNGDNQPQHF
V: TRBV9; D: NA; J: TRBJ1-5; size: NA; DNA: TGTGCCAGCAGCGTAGGGGAAGGCAATCAGCCCCAGCATTTT; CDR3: CASSVGEGNQPQHF
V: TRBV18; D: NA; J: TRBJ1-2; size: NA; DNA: TGTGCCAGCTCATCCTTGGACAGAAACTATGGCTACACCTTC; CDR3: CASSSLDRNYGYTF
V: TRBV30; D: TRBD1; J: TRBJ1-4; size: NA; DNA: TGTGCCTGGAGTATAGGACAGGGGAATGAAAAACTGTTTTTT; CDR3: CAWSIGQGNEKLFF
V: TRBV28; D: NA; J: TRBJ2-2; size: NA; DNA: TGTGCCAGCAGTTTGGCAGGAATAACCGGGGAGCTGTTTTTT; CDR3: CASSLAGITGELFF